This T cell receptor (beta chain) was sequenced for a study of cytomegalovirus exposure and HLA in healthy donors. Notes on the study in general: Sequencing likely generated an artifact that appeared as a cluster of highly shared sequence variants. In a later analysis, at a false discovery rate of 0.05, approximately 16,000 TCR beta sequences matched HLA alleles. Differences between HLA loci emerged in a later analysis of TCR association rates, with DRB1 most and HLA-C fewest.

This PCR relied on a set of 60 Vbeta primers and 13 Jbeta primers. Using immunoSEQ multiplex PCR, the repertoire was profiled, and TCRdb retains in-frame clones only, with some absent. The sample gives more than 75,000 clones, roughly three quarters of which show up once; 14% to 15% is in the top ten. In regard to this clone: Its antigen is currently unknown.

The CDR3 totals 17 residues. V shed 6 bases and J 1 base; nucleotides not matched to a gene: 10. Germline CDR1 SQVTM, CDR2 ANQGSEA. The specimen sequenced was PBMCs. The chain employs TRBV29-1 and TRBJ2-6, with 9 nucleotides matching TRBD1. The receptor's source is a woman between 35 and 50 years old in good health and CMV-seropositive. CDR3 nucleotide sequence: TGCAGCGTGACAGCCGGGACAGGGCATTCTGGGGCCAACGTCCTGACTTTC. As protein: CSVTAGTGHSGANVLTF.